This T cell receptor beta chain was retrieved from a study of technical replicates of blood from several donors. Germline values: CDR1 SGHNT, CDR2 YYREEE (reference sequence). V gave up 0 bases and J gave up 8 bases; unmatched junction bases: 1. This CDR3 region has 12 residues. Profiling relied on immunoSEQ multiplex PCR, and the TCRdb table lists in-frame clones only, not all of them. The data show roughly 80,000 clones, 90% to 95% seen once. The material sequenced was T cells isolated from PBMCs. The gene calls are TRBV5-4 and TRBJ1-1; 7 bases are a match to TRBD1. This receptor was obtained from a human donor in good health. DNA of the CDR3: TGTGCCAGCAGCTTGGGGGGACAGGAAGCTTTCTTT. Translation gives CASSLGGQEAFF.